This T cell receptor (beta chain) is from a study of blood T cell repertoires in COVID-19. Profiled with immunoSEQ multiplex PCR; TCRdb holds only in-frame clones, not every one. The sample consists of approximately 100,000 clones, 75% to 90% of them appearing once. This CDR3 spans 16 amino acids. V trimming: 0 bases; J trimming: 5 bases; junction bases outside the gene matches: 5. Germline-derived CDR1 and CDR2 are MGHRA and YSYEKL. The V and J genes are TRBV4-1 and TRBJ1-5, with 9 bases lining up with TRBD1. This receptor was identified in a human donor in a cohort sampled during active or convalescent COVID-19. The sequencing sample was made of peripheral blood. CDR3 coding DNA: TGCGCCAGCAGCCAAGAATCGGGACAGGGTCATCAGCCCCAGCATTTT. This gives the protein CASSQESGQGHQPQHF.